The TCR beta chain under discussion was sequenced for a study of cytomegalovirus exposure and HLA in healthy donors. V lost 4 bases, J lost 2 bases, and 4 bases stayed unmatched. Germline V gene lookup returns CDR1 MNHEY and CDR2 SMNVEV (reference sequence). This CDR3 comprises 14 residues. The PCR ran on 60 Vbeta and 13 Jbeta primers. TCRdb keeps only in-frame clones here, not all; method: immunoSEQ multiplex PCR. This table holds around 150,000 clones, around 75% found once. The material sequenced was PBMCs. The V call is TRBV27, the J call TRBJ2-7; 8 nucleotides align to TRBD2. This clonotype was obtained from a man aged 18 to 29 in good health and CMV-seropositive. The CDR3 is CASSSGGGPYEQYF. The DNA for the CDR3 is TGTGCCAGCAGTTCTGGCGGGGGGCCCTACGAGCAGTACTTC.